Listed here are 27 T cell receptor beta chains from one sample, sequenced in a study of memory CD4+ T cells and cytomegalovirus serostatus. Single viable CD3+CD4+CD8-CD45RO+ cells were sorted as the memory CD4+ T cells. Data came from immunoSEQ multiplex PCR; TCRdb stores just in-frame clones and leaves some out. In the table there are 45,000 to 60,000 clones, 74% of which are singletons. Sequencing was done on a sample of memory CD4+ T cells from blood. Receptors were obtained from an adult in good health and CMV-seropositive.

This clone was seen a single time. The rearrangement uses TRBV5-6 and TRBJ2-5; no firm D call. This CDR3 has 14 amino acids. From germline, CDR1 is SGHDT and CDR2 YYEEEE. The V gene lost 4 bases and the J gene lost 5 bases, with 15 bases spanning the gap. The CDR3 region has the DNA TGTGCCAGCAGCCTACCGGCCTTTGGGGAGACCCAGTACTTC. This sequence encodes CASSLPAFGETQYF.

The V and J genes are TRBV5-4 and TRBJ2-3, with a tentative D call TRBD1 (5 bases). The CDR3 runs 14 residues. V dropped 3 bases and J dropped 4 bases, with 12 bases sitting between them. CDR1 is SGHNT and CDR2 is YYREEE in the germline V gene (reference sequence). In DNA form, the CDR3 reads TGTGCCAGCAGCTACGACAGAAGCTCAGATACGCAGTATTTT. Its protein product is CASSYDRSSDTQYF. Supplemented by reference TRBV5-4 and TRBJ2-3, the full variable domain reads ETGVTQSPTHLIKTRGQQVTLRCSSQSGHNTVSWYQQALGQGPQFIFQYYREEENGRGNFPPRFSGLQFPNYSSELNVNALELDDSALYLCASSYDRSSDTQYFGPGTRLTVL.

This clone is medium-sized within its sample. The chain has TRBV2 and TRBJ1-2, with a possible D match to TRBD1 (6 bases). The CDR3 loop spans 12 amino acids. V lost 6 bases and J 7 bases, leaving 12 bases between the germline ends. Germline values: CDR1 SNHLY, CDR2 FYNNEI. The CDR3 is CASSWTVSGYTF. The CDR3 DNA reads as TGTGCCAGCAGCTGGACAGTTAGTGGCTACACCTTC.

A single count supports this clone. J is TRBJ2-3 and V is TRBV7-6; D remains ambiguous. This CDR3 comprises 14 residues. V lost 5 bases, J lost 0 bases, and 9 bases lay in between. The germline gives CDR1 SGHVS, CDR2 FNYEAQ. The CDR3 protein is CASSQEPSTDTQYF. DNA of the CDR3: TGTGCCAGCAGCCAGGAACCTAGCACAGATACGCAGTATTTT. The full variable domain, rest sourced from reference TRBV7-6 and TRBJ2-3, is GAGVSQSPRYKVTKRGQDVALRCDPISGHVSLYWYRQALGQGPEFLTYFNYEAQQDKSGLPNDRFSAERPEGSISTLTIQRTEQRDSAMYRCASSQEPSTDTQYFGPGTRLTVL.

This clone appeared a few times. The chain is built from TRBV10-3 and TRBJ2-1; D ambiguous. The CDR3 contains 12 residues. Deletions cut 3 bases from V and 7 bases from J, with 7 bases between. CDR1 ENHRY and CDR2 SYGVKD come from the germline V gene. CDR3 sequence reads: CAISDSSNEQFF. Here the CDR3 DNA reads TGTGCCATCAGTGATAGTTCGAATGAGCAGTTCTTC.

In its sample, this clone was seen once. V usage is TRBV6-1 and J usage is TRBJ2-7; D is possibly TRBD1 (6 bases). V dropped 8 bases and J dropped 5 bases, with 19 bases sitting between them. Per germline, CDR1 MNHNS and CDR2 SASEGT. This CDR3 has 14 residues. CDR3 in amino acids: CASRRTGGMDEQYF. Written as DNA, the CDR3 is TGTGCCAGCCGAAGAACTGGGGGCATGGACGAGCAGTACTTC.

The J gene is TRBJ1-3, the V gene TRBV4-1; possible D gene TRBD1, 6 bases. The CDR3 totals 17 residues. Trimming stripped 1 base from V and 0 bases from J, with 13 bases between. CDR1 MGHRA and CDR2 YSYEKL come from the germline V gene. Here the CDR3 reads CASSQANLGGSGNTIYF. As DNA, the CDR3 is TGCGCCAGCAGCCAAGCTAATTTAGGGGGCTCTGGAAACACCATATATTTT.

The chain couples TRBV27 to TRBJ2-6, with TRBD2 matching over 7 bases. The CDR3 is made up of 16 amino acids. J lost 2 bases, V lost 0 bases, and 1 base had no gene match. CDR1 MNHEY and CDR2 SMNVEV come from the germline V gene (reference sequence). In nucleotides, the CDR3 is TGTGCCAGCAGTTTATCTGCGGGGGCTGGGGCCAACGTCCTGACTTTC. Amino acid sequence: CASSLSAGAGANVLTF.

Only a few counts were recorded for this clone. V usage is TRBV7-2 and J usage is TRBJ1-6, with 7 bases aligning to TRBD1. This CDR3 spans 14 amino acids. V trimming: 3 bases; J trimming: 8 bases; junction bases outside the gene matches: 4. The germline V gene has CDR1 SGHTA and CDR2 FQGNSA. Written as DNA, the CDR3 is TGTGCCAGCAGCTTGACAGGGAATGATTCACCCCTCCACTTT. Protein: CASSLTGNDSPLHF.

The chain links TRBV5-1 to TRBJ2-1; D is possibly TRBD1 or TRBD2 (6 bases each). Germline CDR1 and CDR2: SGHRS and YFSETQ. Trimming removed 0 bases from V and 8 bases from J, with 18 bases in between. The CDR3 covers 16 residues. CDR3 bases: TGCGCCAGCAGCTTGGAGTCCGGGGGCCTCGACGATGAGCAGTTCTTC. Encoded protein: CASSLESGGLDDEQFF.

The chain's CDR3 is CASSEDPGDRRELFF. CDR3 sequence (DNA): TGTGCCAGCAGTGAAGATCCCGGGGATCGGAGGGAGCTGTTTTTT. The chain is built from TRBV6-1 and TRBJ2-2; D is possibly TRBD2 (5 bases). V was cut by 1 base and J by 9 bases, with 15 bases left in between. CDR1 is MNHNS, CDR2 SASEGT, per germline. The CDR3 totals 15 residues.

This clone has just a few counts. The CDR3 coding sequence is TGTGCCAGCAGCCCTTCTACCGGGACACTAGACTATGGCTACACCTTC. This sequence encodes CASSPSTGTLDYGYTF. The chain carries TRBV5-8 and TRBJ1-2; TRBD1 is a possible D gene (6 bases). Between the trimmed V and J ends, which lost 4 bases and 3 bases, there was a span of 19 bases. The CDR3 loop spans 16 amino acids. Germline V gives CDR1 SGHTS, CDR2 YDEGEE.

The V gene is TRBV5-1, the J gene TRBJ2-5; D unclear. From germline, CDR1 is SGHRS and CDR2 YFSETQ. The CDR3 covers 13 residues. Trimming took 4 bases from V and 5 from J, leaving 12 bases between them. CDR3 residues: CASSLESSETQYF. CDR3 DNA sequence: TGCGCCAGCAGCCTGGAAAGCTCGGAGACCCAGTACTTC.

The chain links TRBV5-1 to TRBJ2-1, with no clear D. Germline CDR1 is SGHRS and CDR2 is YFSETQ. Trimming cost V 0 bases and J 0 bases, with 10 bases left between them. The CDR3 consists of 16 residues. CDR3 coding DNA: TGCGCCAGCAGCTTGGCGTCTGCGAGCTCCTACAATGAGCAGTTCTTC. Encoded protein: CASSLASASSYNEQFF.

With respect to this clone: At one boundary the junction diverges from the germline segment, which might be a read error. V gene TRBV7-7 combines with J gene TRBJ1-1; no clear D. This CDR3 has 13 residues. Germline CDR1 reads SSHAT; CDR2 reads FNYEAQ (reference sequence). In nucleotides, the CDR3 is TGTGCTAGCAGCTTACAAGTGAACACTGAAGCTTTCTTT. It translates to CASSLQVNTEAFF.

V usage is TRBV11-2 and J usage is TRBJ2-1; 8 nucleotides align to TRBD1. V dropped 5 bases and J dropped 10; count of bases not matched to a gene: 10. The CDR3 extends over 14 amino acids. Germline V gene sequence: CDR1 SGHAT, CDR2 FQNNGV. CDR3 amino acids: CASSPTSPGGEQFF. In DNA form, the CDR3 reads TGTGCCAGCAGCCCCACCAGCCCAGGGGGCGAGCAGTTCTTC.

There are a few counts of this clone. The rearrangement uses TRBV18 and TRBJ1-1, with a possible D match to TRBD1 (5 bases). The CDR3 runs to 14 residues. Deletions cut 0 bases from V and 3 bases from J, with 8 bases between. The germline gives CDR1 KGHSH, CDR2 LQKENI. The CDR3 spells CASSPPIGDTEAFF. The CDR3 coding sequence is TGTGCCAGCTCACCACCTATAGGGGACACTGAAGCTTTCTTT.

This chain's CDR3 is CASTPGSATEAFF. DNA of the CDR3: TGTGCCAGCACCCCCGGCTCCGCCACTGAAGCTTTCTTT. The chain couples TRBV7-9 to TRBJ1-1; D is undetermined. The V and J ends lost 7 bases and 4 bases respectively, with 13 bases between them. The CDR3 has 13 amino acids. Germline V gene lookup returns CDR1 SEHNR and CDR2 FQNEAQ (reference sequence).

V usage is TRBV7-9 and J usage is TRBJ1-1; unclear D gene. The germline CDR1 and CDR2 sequences are SEHNR and FQNEAQ (reference sequence). The CDR3 sequence is 13 residues long. The V gene lost 6 bases and the J gene lost 0 bases, with 8 bases spanning the gap. The CDR3 nucleotides are TGTGCCAGCAGTCTCTACATGAACACTGAAGCTTTCTTT. As protein: CASSLYMNTEAFF.

This clone was found a few times. The chain has TRBV5-1 and TRBJ1-2; D is unclear. This CDR3 region has 14 residues. Germline CDR1 is SGHRS and CDR2 is YFSETQ. Trimming pared 0 bases from V and 6 bases from J, leaving 12 bases between. CDR3 sequence reads: CASSLAGRRDGYTF. CDR3 in DNA: TGCGCCAGCAGCTTGGCGGGCAGAAGAGATGGCTACACCTTC.

The J gene is TRBJ1-6, the V gene TRBV14; perhaps TRBD1 as D (5 bases). CDR3 size: 13 residues. Trimming removed 3 bases at V and 9 bases at J, with 9 bases between. Germline V lookup: CDR1 SGHDN, CDR2 FVKESK. This CDR3 reads CASSQMTASPLHF. The CDR3 DNA is TGTGCCAGCAGCCAGATGACAGCTTCACCCCTCCACTTT.

The chain carries TRBV6-5 and TRBJ2-5; the D gene is possibly TRBD2 (5 bases). V dropped 6 bases and J dropped 0 bases, with 11 bases sitting between them. The CDR3 is made up of 14 amino acids. CDR1 is MNHEY and CDR2 is SVGAGI in the germline V gene. The chain's CDR3 is CASRLGPDQETQYF. The CDR3 coding sequence is TGTGCCAGCAGACTAGGGCCAGACCAAGAGACCCAGTACTTC.

The J gene is TRBJ2-7, the V gene TRBV2; D perhaps matches TRBD1 (5 bases). The V gene's germline CDR1 is SNHLY and CDR2 FYNNEI. Deletions cut 6 bases from V and 1 base from J, with 10 bases between. CDR3 length: 13 residues. CDR3 loop: CASRPDRSYEQYF. CDR3 DNA sequence: TGTGCCAGCAGGCCAGACAGATCCTACGAGCAGTACTTC.

The rearrangement uses TRBV4-2 and TRBJ2-5, with TRBD2 matching 12 bases. V lost 3 bases to trimming and J lost 1 base; unmatched junction nucleotides: 6. The CDR3 runs 17 residues. Germline V lookup: CDR1 LGHNA, CDR2 YNFKEQ. The CDR3 sequence is CASSQGTSGGSQETQYF. The CDR3, as DNA: TGTGCCAGCAGCCAGGGCACTAGCGGGGGGTCCCAAGAGACCCAGTACTTC.

This clone was seen a single time. The chain has TRBV11-2 and TRBJ2-7, with a possible D match to TRBD2 (5 bases). This CDR3 is 14 amino acids long. The V gene's germline CDR1 is SGHAT and CDR2 FQNNGV. V lost 5 bases to trimming and J lost 1 base, with 12 bases between them. The CDR3 region is CASSPDGDSYEQYF. Written as DNA, the CDR3 is TGTGCCAGCAGCCCAGACGGGGATTCCTACGAGCAGTACTTC.

The chain joins TRBV15 to TRBJ2-7, with 7 bases identical to TRBD2. This CDR3 has 14 amino acids. Germline-derived CDR1 and CDR2 are LNHNV and YYDKDF (reference sequence). The J segment lost 0 bases and the V segment lost 8 bases, leaving 7 bases of the junction unmatched. The CDR3, as DNA: TGTGCCACCCAGAGGGGACTAAGCTCCTACGAGCAGTACTTC. It codes for CATQRGLSSYEQYF.

The rearrangement links TRBV5-4 to TRBJ2-3, with D possibly being TRBD1 or TRBD2 (5 bases each). In germline, CDR1 is SGHNT, CDR2 YYREEE (reference sequence). Trimming left V 4 bases short and J 4 bases short, with 13 bases between. The CDR3 is 14 residues long. The DNA of the CDR3 is TGTGCCAGCAGCGGGGGACCCGAAGCAGATACGCAGTATTTT. Protein: CASSGGPEADTQYF. Based on the CDR3 plus reference TRBV5-4 and TRBJ2-3, the full variable domain is ETGVTQSPTHLIKTRGQQVTLRCSSQSGHNTVSWYQQALGQGPQFIFQYYREEENGRGNFPPRFSGLQFPNYSSELNVNALELDDSALYLCASSGGPEADTQYFGPGTRLTVL.